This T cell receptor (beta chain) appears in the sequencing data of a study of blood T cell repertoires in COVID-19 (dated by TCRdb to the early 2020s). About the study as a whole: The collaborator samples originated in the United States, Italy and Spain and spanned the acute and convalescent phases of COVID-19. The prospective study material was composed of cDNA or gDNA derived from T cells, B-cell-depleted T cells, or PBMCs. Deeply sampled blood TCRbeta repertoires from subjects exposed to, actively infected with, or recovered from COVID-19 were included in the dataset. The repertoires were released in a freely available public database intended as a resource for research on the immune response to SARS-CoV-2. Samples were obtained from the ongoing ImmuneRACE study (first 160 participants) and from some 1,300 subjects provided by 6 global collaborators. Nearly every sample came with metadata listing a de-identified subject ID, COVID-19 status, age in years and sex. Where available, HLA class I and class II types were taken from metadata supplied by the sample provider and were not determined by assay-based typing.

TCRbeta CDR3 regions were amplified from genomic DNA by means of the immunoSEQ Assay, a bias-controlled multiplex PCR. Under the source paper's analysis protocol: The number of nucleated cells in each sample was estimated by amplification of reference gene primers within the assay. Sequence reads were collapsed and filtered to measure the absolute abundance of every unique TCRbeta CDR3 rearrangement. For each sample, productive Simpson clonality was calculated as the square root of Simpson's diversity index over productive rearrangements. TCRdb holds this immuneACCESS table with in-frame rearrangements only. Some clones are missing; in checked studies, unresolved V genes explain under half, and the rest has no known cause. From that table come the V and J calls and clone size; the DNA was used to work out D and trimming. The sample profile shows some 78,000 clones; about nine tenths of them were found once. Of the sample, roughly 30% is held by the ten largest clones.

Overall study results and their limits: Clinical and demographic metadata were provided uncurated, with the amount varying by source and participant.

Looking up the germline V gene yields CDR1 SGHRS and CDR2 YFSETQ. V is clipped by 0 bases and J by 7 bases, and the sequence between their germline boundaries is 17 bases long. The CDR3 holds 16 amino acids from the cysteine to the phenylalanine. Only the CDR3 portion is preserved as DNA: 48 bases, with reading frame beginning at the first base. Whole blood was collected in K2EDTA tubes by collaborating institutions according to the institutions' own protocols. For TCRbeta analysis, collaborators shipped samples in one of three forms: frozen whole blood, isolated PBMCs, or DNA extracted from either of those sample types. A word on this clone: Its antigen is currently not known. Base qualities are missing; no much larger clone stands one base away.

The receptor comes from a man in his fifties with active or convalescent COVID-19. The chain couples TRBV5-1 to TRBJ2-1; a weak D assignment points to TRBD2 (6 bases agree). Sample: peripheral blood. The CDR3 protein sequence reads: CASSLALGGRLNEQFF. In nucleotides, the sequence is TGCGCCAGCAGCTTGGCCTTAGGTGGGAGGCTGAATGAGCAGTTCTTC.